The clone carrying this T cell receptor beta chain was detected a few times. Antigen specificity is unknown. This sample is part of a study of T-cell reconstitution after alpha-beta-depleted transplantation in children. Study results and caveats: Newly made T cells mostly supplied T-cell counts and diversity one year after transplant.

TCRbeta library preparation incorporated unique molecular identifiers. MiXCR, run by TCRdb on the PCR reads, gives a single entry per CDR3 protein. The sample lists about 120,000 distinct CDR3 sequences; about a tenth were seen once. This CDR3 spans 13 amino acids. Germline CDR1 reads SGHRS; CDR2 reads YFSETQ. V was cut by 5 bases and J by 4 bases, with 11 bases left in between. The chain uses TRBV5-1 and TRBJ2-3, with TRBD2 as a possible D gene (6 bases). The TCR sequence derives from a boy aged 2 to 9 with acute lymphoblastic leukemia, due to receive a stem cell transplant. The sample consisted of PBMCs, taken before TCRalphabeta/CD19-depleted stem cell transplant. The CDR3 nucleotides are TGCGCCAGCAGACCCTCGGGGGCAGATACGCAGTATTTT. Translated: CASRPSGADTQYF. Full variable domain (missing parts from reference TRBV5-1 and TRBJ2-3): KAGVTQTPRYLIKTRGQQVTLSCSPISGHRSVSWYQQTPGQGLQFLFEYFSETQRNKGNFPGRFSGRQFSNSRSEMNVSTLELGDSALYLCASRPSGADTQYFGPGTRLTVL.